This entry concerns a single TCR beta chain. The antigen is not known. Other DNA sequences from this sample encode an identical CDR3 as well. Germline V gene lookup returns CDR1 MNHEY and CDR2 SVGAGI. V lost 2 bases and J 0 bases, leaving 7 bases between the germline ends. This CDR3 region has 14 residues. This sample was taken from a study of cytomegalovirus exposure and HLA in healthy donors. Study-wide points: Later analysis placed DRB1 highest and HLA-C lowest in TCR association rates, which differed by HLA locus. Most of the TCR beta V segments (in an earlier analysis) were productive either about 87% or about 30% of the time. Using a false discovery rate of 0.05, a later analysis showed that roughly 16,000 TCR beta sequences were associated with HLA alleles.

The PCR made use of 60 Vbeta and 13 Jbeta primers. Method: immunoSEQ multiplex PCR; TCRdb's copy keeps in-frame clones and lacks some. Counted here are 150,000 to 200,000 clones, over 70% occurring once; the ten biggest clones make up about 2%. This chain connects TRBV6-5 to TRBJ1-1; no clear D. The sample was PBMCs. This clonotype was obtained from a woman aged 18-35 years in good health and CMV-seropositive. CDR3 residues: CASSYGRMNTEAFF. The CDR3 nucleotides read TGTGCCAGCAGTTACGGCAGGATGAACACTGAAGCTTTCTTT.